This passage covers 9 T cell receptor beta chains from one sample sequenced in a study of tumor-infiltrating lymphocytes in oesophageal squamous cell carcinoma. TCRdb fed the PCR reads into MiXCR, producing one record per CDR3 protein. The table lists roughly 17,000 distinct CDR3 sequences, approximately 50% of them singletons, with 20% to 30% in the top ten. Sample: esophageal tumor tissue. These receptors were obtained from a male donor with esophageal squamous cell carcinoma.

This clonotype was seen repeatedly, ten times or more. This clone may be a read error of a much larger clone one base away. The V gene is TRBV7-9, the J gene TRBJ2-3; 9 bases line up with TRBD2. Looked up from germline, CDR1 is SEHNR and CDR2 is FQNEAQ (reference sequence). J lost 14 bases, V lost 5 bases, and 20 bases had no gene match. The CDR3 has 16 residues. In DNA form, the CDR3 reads TGTGCCAGCAGCATAAGACTAGCGGTGAACACCGGGGAGCTGTATTTT. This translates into CASSIRLAVNTGELYF. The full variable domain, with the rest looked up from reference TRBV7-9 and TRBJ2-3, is DTGVSQNPRHKITKRGQNVTFRCDPISEHNRLYWYRQTLGQGPEFLTYFQNEAQLEKSRLLSDRFSAERPKGSFSTLEIQRTEQGDSAMYLCASSIRLAVNTGELYFGPGTRLTVL.

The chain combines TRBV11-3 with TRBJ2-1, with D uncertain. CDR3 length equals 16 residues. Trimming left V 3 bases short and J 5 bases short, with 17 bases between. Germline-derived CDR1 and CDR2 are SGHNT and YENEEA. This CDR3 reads CASSLRVGLRHNEQFF. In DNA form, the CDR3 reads TGTGCCAGCAGCTTGCGCGTCGGGTTACGGCACAATGAGCAGTTCTTC.

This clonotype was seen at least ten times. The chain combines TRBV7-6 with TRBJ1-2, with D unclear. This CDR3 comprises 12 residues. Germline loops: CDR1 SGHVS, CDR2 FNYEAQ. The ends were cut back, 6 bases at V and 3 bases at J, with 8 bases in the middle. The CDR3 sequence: CASRVDYYGYTF. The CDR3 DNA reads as TGTGCCAGCAGGGTAGACTACTATGGCTACACCTTC.

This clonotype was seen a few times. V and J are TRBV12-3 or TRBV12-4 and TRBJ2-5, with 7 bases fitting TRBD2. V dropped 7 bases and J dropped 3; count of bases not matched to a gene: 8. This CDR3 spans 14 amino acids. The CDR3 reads CASTLRAGEETQYF. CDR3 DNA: TGTGCCAGCACCCTGCGGGCGGGGGAAGAGACCCAGTACTTC.

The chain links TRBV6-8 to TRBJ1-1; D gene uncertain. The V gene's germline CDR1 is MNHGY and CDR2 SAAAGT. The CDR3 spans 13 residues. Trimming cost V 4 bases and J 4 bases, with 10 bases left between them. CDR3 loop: CASSSSEGTEAFF. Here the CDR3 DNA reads TGTGCCAGCAGTTCCTCTGAGGGCACTGAAGCTTTCTTT.

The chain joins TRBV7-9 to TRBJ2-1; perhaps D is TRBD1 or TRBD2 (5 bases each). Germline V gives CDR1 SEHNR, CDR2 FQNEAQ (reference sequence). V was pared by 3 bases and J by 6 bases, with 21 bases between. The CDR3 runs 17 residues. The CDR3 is CASSFPKPGRERNEQFF. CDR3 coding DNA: TGTGCCAGCAGCTTTCCCAAACCGGGACGAGAACGCAATGAGCAGTTCTTC.

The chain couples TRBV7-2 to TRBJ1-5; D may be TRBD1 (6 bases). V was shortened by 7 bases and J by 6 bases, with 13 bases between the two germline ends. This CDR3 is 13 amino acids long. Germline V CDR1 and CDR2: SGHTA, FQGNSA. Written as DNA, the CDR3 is TGTGCCAGCATCTACAGGGCAGGTCAGCCCCAGCATTTT. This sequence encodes CASIYRAGQPQHF.

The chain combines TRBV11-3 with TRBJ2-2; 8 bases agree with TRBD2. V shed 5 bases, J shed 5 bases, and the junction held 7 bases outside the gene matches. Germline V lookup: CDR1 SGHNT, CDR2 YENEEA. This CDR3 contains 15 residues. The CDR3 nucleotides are TGTGCCAGCAGCCCGGGGGGGTCTTGGACCGGGGAGCTGTTTTTT. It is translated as CASSPGGSWTGELFF.

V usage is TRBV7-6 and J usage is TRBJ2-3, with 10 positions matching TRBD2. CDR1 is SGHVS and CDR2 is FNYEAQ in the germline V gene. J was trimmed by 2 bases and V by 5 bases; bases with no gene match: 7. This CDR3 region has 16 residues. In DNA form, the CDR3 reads TGTGCCAGCAGCCCAGCTAGCGGGAGTATCACAGATACGCAGTATTTT. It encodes CASSPASGSITDTQYF.